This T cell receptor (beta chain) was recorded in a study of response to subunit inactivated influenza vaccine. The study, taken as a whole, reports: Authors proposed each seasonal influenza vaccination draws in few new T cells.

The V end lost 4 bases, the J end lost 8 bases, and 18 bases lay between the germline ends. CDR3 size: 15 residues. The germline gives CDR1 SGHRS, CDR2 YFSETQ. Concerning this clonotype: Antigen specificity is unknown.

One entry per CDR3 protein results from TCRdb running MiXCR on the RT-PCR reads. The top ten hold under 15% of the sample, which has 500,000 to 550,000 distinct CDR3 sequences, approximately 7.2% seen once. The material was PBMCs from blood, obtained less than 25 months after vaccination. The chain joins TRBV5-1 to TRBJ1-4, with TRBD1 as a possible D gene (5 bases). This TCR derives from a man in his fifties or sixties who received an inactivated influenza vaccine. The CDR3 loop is CASSNGGGFQEKLFF. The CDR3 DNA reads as TGCGCCAGCAGCAACGGCGGGGGGTTTCAGGAAAAACTGTTTTTT. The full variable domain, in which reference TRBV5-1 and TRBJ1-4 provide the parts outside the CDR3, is KAGVTQTPRYLIKTRGQQVTLSCSPISGHRSVSWYQQTPGQGLQFLFEYFSETQRNKGNFPGRFSGRQFSNSRSEMNVSTLELGDSALYLCASSNGGGFQEKLFFGSGTQLSVL.